These 18 T cell receptor beta chains originate from one sample sequenced in a study of T-cell memory formation after mild COVID-19. TCRdb itself ran the 5' RACE reads through MiXCR, one entry per CDR3 protein. The repertoire consists of almost 250,000 distinct CDR3 sequences, with about 16% occurring once and the leading ten covering 2.1%. The sequencing input was PBMCs or a T cell subset sorted from them (not recorded which). These TCRs come from an adult woman who had mild COVID-19 (a few samples of this study predate the infection). Cell type and time point are not known.

V is TRBV29-1 and J is TRBJ2-5; D could derive from TRBD1 or TRBD2 (5 bases each). The CDR3 is made up of 13 amino acids. V dropped 8 bases and J dropped 5 bases, with 18 bases sitting between them. Germline loops: CDR1 SQVTM, CDR2 ANQGSEA. CDR3 amino acids: CSFGGRGLETQYF. The CDR3 coding sequence is TGCAGCTTTGGGGGTCGGGGTTTGGAGACCCAGTACTTC.

There are many counts of this clonotype. The V and J genes are TRBV9 and TRBJ2-5; D is undetermined. This CDR3 spans 15 amino acids. V lost 1 base to trimming and J lost 5 bases, with 15 bases between them. Germline-derived CDR1 and CDR2 are SGDLS and YYNGEE. The chain's CDR3 is CASSVTTGSGETQYF. CDR3 in DNA: TGTGCCAGCAGCGTAACGACCGGGTCCGGGGAGACCCAGTACTTC. The whole variable domain, remainder taken from reference TRBV9 and TRBJ2-5, is DSGVTQTPKHLITATGQRVTLRCSPRSGDLSVYWYQQSLDQGLQFLIQYYNGEERAKGNILERFSAQQFPDLHSELNLSSLELGDSALYFCASSVTTGSGETQYFGPGTRLLVL.

This clonotype appeared a few times. V usage is TRBV15 and J usage is TRBJ2-3; 8 bases match TRBD2. CDR1 is LNHNV, CDR2 YYDKDF, per germline (reference sequence). The trim removed 5 bases at V and 7 bases at J, leaving 8 bases unmatched. The CDR3 covers 14 residues. The CDR3 region has the DNA TGTGCCACCAGCGCCCCCGGGACTAGGAATACGCAGTATTTT. As protein: CATSAPGTRNTQYF.

This chain links TRBV27 with TRBJ2-3; 11 bases align to TRBD2. Germline lookup yields CDR1 MNHEY and CDR2 SMNVEV (reference sequence). CDR3 length: 16 residues. V trimming: 5 bases; J trimming: 10 bases; junction bases outside the gene matches: 14. CDR3 protein: CASSAEGTSGQRAQYF. The CDR3 bases are TGTGCCAGCAGTGCCGAGGGGACTAGCGGACAGAGAGCGCAGTATTTT.

V is TRBV6-5 and J is TRBJ2-1; 10 positions match TRBD2. This CDR3 is 16 amino acids long. Germline CDR1 is MNHEY and CDR2 is SVGAGI. J lost 8 bases, V lost 2 bases, and 9 bases had no gene match. The CDR3 reads CASSYRGSGGPDEQFF. The CDR3 region has the DNA TGTGCCAGCAGTTACCGCGGTAGCGGGGGGCCAGATGAGCAGTTCTTC.

In its sample, this clonotype was seen many times. The CDR3 DNA sequence: TGTGCCAGCAGCCCCTCGCCGAGACGGGAACTCTCCTACGAGCAGTACTTC. This sequence encodes CASSPSPRRELSYEQYF. The chain is built from TRBV7-2 and TRBJ2-7; the D gene is possibly TRBD2 (5 bases). V gave up 5 bases and J gave up 0 bases, with 20 bases separating them. The CDR3 has 17 residues. Germline V gives CDR1 SGHTA, CDR2 FQGNSA.

The chain couples TRBV7-9 to TRBJ2-5; 7 positions agree with TRBD2. V shed 2 bases and J 2 bases; nucleotides not matched to a gene: 11. The CDR3 spans 17 residues. Germline V gene lookup returns CDR1 SEHNR and CDR2 FQNEAQ (reference sequence). The CDR3 loop reads CASSLYGGTVRQETQYF. The DNA for the CDR3 is TGTGCCAGCAGCTTATACGGGGGGACTGTACGGCAAGAGACCCAGTACTTC.

The V gene is TRBV20-1, the J gene TRBJ1-2; D is uncertain. V lost 0 bases and J 4 bases, leaving 12 bases between the germline ends. The length of the CDR3 is 14 residues. Germline loops: CDR1 DFQATT, CDR2 SNEGSKA (reference sequence). The DNA for the CDR3 is TGCAGTGCTAGAGATTGGTCAGGATCCTATGGCTACACCTTC. This codes for CSARDWSGSYGYTF.

This clonotype turned up a few times. The chain links TRBV5-1 to TRBJ2-1; tentative D call: TRBD2 (6 bases). This CDR3 contains 14 residues. Per the germline V gene, CDR1 is SGHRS and CDR2 is YFSETQ. V gave up 3 bases and J gave up 5 bases, with 12 bases separating them. DNA for the CDR3: TGCGCCAGCAGCTCGTCCCCTAGCGACAATGAGCAGTTCTTC. Amino acid sequence: CASSSSPSDNEQFF.

The chain carries TRBV29-1 and TRBJ2-1; D unclear. This CDR3 is built from 10 residues. Trimming removed 4 bases from V and 4 bases from J, with 2 bases in between. Germline-derived CDR1 and CDR2 are SQVTM and ANQGSEA. DNA for the CDR3: TGCAGCGTTGGGTACAATGAGCAGTTCTTC. It codes for CSVGYNEQFF.

This clonotype occurred a few times. The J gene is TRBJ2-3, the V gene TRBV5-1; 16 bases line up with TRBD2. The CDR3 extends over 20 amino acids. Germline V gene data show CDR1 as SGHRS and CDR2 as YFSETQ. The J segment lost 4 bases and the V segment lost 0 bases, leaving 11 bases of the junction unmatched. The CDR3 nucleotides read TGCGCCAGCAGCTTGGTCGGGACTAGCGGGAGGGCCGTGATTGCAGATACGCAGTATTTT. Its translation: CASSLVGTSGRAVIADTQYF.

This clonotype showed up just a few times. This chain uses TRBV5-6 with TRBJ1-6; the D is unclear. CDR3 length: 16 residues. V was pared by 4 bases and J by 7 bases, with 18 bases between. Germline loops: CDR1 SGHDT, CDR2 YYEEEE. CDR3: CASSIGPRVENSPLHF. DNA for the CDR3: TGTGCCAGCAGCATTGGGCCTAGGGTCGAAAATTCACCCCTCCACTTT.

The table lists this clonotype with a few counts. This chain connects TRBV7-8 to TRBJ1-5; no clear D. The CDR3 spans 12 residues. Germline-derived CDR1 and CDR2 are SGHVS and FQNEAQ. V was shortened by 1 base and J by 9 bases, with 7 bases between the two germline ends. The CDR3 is CASSLELGPQHF. DNA of the CDR3: TGTGCCAGCAGCTTAGAGTTGGGGCCCCAGCATTTT. Looking up the rest from reference TRBV7-8 and TRBJ1-5 gives the full variable domain: GAGVSQSPRYKVAKRGQDVALRCDPISGHVSLFWYQQALGQGPEFLTYFQNEAQLDKSGLPSDRFFAERPEGSVSTLKIQRTQQEDSAVYLCASSLELGPQHFGDGTRLSIL.

The chain employs TRBV20-1 and TRBJ2-2; D is undetermined. Trimming cost V 3 bases and J 1 base, with 3 bases left between them. The CDR3 runs 12 residues. Looked up from germline, CDR1 is DFQATT and CDR2 is SNEGSKA (reference sequence). The CDR3 region has the DNA TGCAGTGCTAGGGGGAACACCGGGGAGCTGTTTTTT. Protein: CSARGNTGELFF.

This clonotype was counted a few times. This sequence joins TRBV9 and TRBJ1-4, with a weak D call TRBD1 (5 bases). Germline assignment: CDR1 SGDLS and CDR2 YYNGEE. The CDR3 contains 15 residues. V shed 0 bases and J shed 7 bases, with 13 bases lying between them. For the CDR3, the DNA is TGTGCCAGCAGCGTAGGAGGGCAGGGAAGTGAAAAACTGTTTTTT. Residues: CASSVGGQGSEKLFF.

The chain carries TRBV20-1 and TRBJ2-3; D is ambiguous. V lost 0 bases and J lost 0, with 10 bases in between. This CDR3 comprises 15 residues. Per the germline V gene, CDR1 is DFQATT and CDR2 is SNEGSKA (reference sequence). CDR3 in DNA: TGCAGTGCTAGAGACACTGTCGCTAGCACAGATACGCAGTATTTT. It yields the protein CSARDTVASTDTQYF.

The V gene is TRBV12-3 or TRBV12-4, the J gene TRBJ2-2; 7 bases match TRBD1. The V and J ends lost 5 bases and 5 bases, in that order; junction bases with no gene match: 8. The CDR3 extends over 15 amino acids. The CDR3 reads CASSEGTVPTGELFF. The CDR3 DNA reads TGTGCCAGCAGTGAGGGGACAGTACCAACCGGGGAGCTGTTTTTT.

The gene calls are TRBV23-1 and TRBJ2-3; D possibly matches TRBD1 or TRBD2 (6 bases each). TRBV23-1 qualifies as an ORF whose function is uncertain. The CDR3 spans 15 residues. V dropped 0 bases and J dropped 4 bases, with 11 bases sitting between them. The CDR3 is CASSQSRGRADTQYF. Written as DNA, the CDR3 is TGCGCCAGCAGTCAATCACGGGGGCGAGCAGATACGCAGTATTTT.